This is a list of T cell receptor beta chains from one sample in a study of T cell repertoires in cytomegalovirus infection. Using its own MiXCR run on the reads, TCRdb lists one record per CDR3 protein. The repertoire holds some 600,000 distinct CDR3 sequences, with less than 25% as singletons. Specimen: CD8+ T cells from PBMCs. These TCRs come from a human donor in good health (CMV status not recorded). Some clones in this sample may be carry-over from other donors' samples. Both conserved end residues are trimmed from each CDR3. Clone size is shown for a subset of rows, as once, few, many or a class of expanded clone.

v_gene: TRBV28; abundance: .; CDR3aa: ASSSGGRSQPQH
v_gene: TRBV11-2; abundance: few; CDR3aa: ASSLVIHTSTDTQY
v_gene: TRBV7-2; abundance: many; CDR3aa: ASSLGLAVEQF
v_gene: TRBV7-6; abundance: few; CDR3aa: ASSPNPGEVATNEKLF
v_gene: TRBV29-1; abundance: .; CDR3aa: SVESNRNSYEQY
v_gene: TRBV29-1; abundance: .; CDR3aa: SVGGGQRHNEQF
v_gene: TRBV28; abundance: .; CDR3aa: ASSSGQDAYNEQF
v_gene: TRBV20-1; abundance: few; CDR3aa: SARDWGGDSYSANYGYT
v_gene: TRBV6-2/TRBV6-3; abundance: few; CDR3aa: ASSYGSTREQY
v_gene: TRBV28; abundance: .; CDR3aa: ASSSGQVNYGYT
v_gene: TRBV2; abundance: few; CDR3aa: ASSEFQEAKNIQY
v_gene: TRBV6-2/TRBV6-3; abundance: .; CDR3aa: ASSQTLRQAANEKLF
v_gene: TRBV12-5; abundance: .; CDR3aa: ASGFMAGGAFYNEQF
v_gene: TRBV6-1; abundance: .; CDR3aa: ASSYSQGDYEQY
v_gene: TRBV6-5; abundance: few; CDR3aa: ASGVRQTNTEAF
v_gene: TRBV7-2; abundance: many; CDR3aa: ASSPGLAGSYEQY
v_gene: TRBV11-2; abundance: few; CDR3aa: ASSFGKTVVNTEAF
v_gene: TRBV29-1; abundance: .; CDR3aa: SVDVELAFTDTQY
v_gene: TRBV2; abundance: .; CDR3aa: ASRGTYNEQF
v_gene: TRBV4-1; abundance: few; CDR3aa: ASSPGLAGVVLAQY
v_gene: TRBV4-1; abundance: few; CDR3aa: ASSQVGGGLAEAF
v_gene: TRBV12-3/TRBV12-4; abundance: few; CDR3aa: ASSCGQGLPNGTDTQY
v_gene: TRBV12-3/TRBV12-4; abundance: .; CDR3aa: ASSLGPVANTEAF
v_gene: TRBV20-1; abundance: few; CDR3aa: SARGLAGGRNIQY
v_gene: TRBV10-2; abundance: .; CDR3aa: ASGSGNTIY
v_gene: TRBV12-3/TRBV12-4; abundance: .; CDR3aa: ASSWALGDNEQF
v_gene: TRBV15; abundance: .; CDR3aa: ATSNPGLEGNEQF
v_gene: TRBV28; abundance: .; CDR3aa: ASSPSIPVPLH
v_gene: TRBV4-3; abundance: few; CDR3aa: ASSPFASGETQY
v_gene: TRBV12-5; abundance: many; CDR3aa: ASGDLSGEQF